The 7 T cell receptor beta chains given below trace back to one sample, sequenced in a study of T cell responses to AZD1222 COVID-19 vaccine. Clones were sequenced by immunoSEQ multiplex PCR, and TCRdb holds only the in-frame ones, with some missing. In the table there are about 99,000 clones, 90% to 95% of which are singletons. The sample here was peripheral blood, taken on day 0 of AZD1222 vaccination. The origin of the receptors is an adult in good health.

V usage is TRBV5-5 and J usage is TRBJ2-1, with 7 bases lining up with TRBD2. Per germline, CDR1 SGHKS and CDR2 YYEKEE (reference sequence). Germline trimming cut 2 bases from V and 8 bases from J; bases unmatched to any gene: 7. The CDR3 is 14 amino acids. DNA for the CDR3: TGTGCCAGCAGCTTCCTAGCGGTTGGGGATGAGCAGTTCTTC. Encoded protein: CASSFLAVGDEQFF.

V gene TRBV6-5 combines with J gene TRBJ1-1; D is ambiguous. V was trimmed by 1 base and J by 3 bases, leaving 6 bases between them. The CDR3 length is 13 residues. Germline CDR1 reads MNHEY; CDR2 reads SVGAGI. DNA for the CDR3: TGTGCCAGCAGTTACTTGGCGGACACTGAAGCTTTCTTT. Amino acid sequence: CASSYLADTEAFF.

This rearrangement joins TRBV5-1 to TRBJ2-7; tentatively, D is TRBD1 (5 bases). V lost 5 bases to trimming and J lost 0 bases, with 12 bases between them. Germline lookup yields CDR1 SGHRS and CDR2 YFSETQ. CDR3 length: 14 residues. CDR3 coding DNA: TGCGCCAGCAGTTTAGACAGACGCTCCTACGAGCAGTACTTC. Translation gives CASSLDRRSYEQYF.

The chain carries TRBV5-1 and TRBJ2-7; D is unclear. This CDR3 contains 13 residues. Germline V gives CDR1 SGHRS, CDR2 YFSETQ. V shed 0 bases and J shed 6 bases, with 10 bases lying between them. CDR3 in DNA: TGCGCCAGCAGCTTGGACCTTATAGGCGAGCAGTACTTC. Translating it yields CASSLDLIGEQYF.

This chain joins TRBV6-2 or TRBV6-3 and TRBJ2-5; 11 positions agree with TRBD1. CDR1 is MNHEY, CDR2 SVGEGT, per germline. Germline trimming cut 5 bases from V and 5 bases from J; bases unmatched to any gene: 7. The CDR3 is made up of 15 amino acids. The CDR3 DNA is TGTGCCAGCAGTACCGGGACAGGGGGGCGGGAGACCCAGTACTTC. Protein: CASSTGTGGRETQYF.

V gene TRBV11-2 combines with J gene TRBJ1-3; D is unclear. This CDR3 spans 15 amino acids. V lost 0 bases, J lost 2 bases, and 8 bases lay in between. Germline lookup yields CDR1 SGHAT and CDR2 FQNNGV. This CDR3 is CASSLDRSAGNTIYF. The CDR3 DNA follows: TGTGCCAGCAGCTTAGATCGGAGCGCTGGAAACACCATATATTTT.

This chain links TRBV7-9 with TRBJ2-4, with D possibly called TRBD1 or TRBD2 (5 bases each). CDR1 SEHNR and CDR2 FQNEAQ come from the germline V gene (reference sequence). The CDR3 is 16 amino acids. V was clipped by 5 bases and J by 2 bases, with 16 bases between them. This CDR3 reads CASSIHRGGPKNIQYF. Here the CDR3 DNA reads TGTGCCAGCAGCATACATCGGGGCGGTCCCAAAAACATTCAGTACTTC.